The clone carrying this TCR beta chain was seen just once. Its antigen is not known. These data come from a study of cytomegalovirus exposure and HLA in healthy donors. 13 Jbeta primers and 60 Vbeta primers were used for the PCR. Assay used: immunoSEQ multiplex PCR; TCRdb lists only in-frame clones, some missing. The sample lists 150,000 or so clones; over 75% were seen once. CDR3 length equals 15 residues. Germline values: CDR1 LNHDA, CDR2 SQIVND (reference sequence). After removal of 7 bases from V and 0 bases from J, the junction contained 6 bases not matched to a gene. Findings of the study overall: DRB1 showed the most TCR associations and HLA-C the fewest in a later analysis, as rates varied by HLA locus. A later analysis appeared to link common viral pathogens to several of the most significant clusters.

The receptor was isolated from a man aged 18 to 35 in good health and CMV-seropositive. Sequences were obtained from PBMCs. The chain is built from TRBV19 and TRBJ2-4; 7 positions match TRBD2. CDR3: CASTRDYLAKNIQYF. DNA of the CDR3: TGTGCCAGTACCCGGGACTACCTAGCCAAAAACATTCAGTACTTC. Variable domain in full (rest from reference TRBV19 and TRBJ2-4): DGGITQSPKYLFRKEGQNVTLSCEQNLNHDAMYWYRQDPGQGLRLIYYSQIVNDFQKGDIAEGYSVSREKKESFPLTVTSAQKNPTAFYLCASTRDYLAKNIQYFGAGTRLSVL.